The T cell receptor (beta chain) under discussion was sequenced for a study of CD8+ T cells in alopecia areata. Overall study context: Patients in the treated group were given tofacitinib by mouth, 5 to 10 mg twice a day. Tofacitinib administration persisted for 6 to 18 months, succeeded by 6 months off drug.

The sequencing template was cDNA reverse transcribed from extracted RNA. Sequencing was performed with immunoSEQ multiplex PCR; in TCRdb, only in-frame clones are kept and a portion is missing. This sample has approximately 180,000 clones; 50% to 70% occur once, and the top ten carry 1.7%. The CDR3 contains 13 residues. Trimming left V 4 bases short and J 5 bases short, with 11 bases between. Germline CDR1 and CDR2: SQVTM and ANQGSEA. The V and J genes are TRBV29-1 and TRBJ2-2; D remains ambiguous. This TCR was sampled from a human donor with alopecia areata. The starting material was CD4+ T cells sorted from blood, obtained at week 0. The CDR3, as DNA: TGCAGCGTTGCCCCGGTGGGGACCGGGGAGCTGTTTTTT. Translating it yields CSVAPVGTGELFF.